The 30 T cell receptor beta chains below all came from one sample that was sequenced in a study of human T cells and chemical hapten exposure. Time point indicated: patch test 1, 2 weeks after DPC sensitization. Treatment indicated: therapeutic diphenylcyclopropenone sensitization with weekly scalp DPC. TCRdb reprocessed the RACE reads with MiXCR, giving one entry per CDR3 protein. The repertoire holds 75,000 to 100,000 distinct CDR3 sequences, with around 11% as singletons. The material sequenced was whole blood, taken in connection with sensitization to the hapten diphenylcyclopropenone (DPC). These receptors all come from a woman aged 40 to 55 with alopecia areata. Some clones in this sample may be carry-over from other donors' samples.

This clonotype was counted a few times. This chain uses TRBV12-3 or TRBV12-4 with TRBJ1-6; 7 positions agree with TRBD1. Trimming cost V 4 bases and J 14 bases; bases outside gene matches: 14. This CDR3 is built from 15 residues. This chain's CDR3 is CASSSGLTNQGALHF. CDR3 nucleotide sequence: TGTGCCAGCAGTTCGGGACTCACCAACCAGGGGGCCCTCCACTTT.

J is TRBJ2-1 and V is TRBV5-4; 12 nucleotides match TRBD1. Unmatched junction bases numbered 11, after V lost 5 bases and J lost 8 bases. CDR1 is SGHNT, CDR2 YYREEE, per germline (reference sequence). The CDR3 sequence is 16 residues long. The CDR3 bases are TGTGCCAGCAGTCCTTTTCGGGACAGGGGGCAGGATGAGCAGTTCTTC. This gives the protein CASSPFRDRGQDEQFF.

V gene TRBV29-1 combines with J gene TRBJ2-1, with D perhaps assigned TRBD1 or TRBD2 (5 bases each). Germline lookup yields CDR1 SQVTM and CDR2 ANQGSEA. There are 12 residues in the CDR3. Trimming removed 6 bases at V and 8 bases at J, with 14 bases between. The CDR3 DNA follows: TGCAGCGTCCGGGGCTGGCAGGATGAGCAGTTCTTC. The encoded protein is CSVRGWQDEQFF.

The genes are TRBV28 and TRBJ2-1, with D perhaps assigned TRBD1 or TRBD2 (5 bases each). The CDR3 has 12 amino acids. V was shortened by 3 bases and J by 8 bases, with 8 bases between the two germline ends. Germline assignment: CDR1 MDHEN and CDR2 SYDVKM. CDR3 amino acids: CASSLSGHEQFF. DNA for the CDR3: TGTGCCAGCAGTTTGTCGGGGCATGAGCAGTTCTTC. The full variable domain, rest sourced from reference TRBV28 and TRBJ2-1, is DVKVTQSSRYLVKRTGEKVFLECVQDMDHENMFWYRQDPGLGLRLIYFSYDVKMKEKGDIPEGYSVSREKKERFSLILESASTNQTSMYLCASSLSGHEQFFGPGTRLTVL.

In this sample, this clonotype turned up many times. The CDR3 region has the DNA TGTGCCAGCAGCTTCACCGGGGAGCTGTTTTTT. This translates into CASSFTGELFF. V gene TRBV7-2 combines with J gene TRBJ2-2, with D unresolved. This CDR3 has 11 amino acids. Germline V gives CDR1 SGHTA, CDR2 FQGNSA. Trimming removed 3 bases at V and 4 bases at J, with 0 bases between.

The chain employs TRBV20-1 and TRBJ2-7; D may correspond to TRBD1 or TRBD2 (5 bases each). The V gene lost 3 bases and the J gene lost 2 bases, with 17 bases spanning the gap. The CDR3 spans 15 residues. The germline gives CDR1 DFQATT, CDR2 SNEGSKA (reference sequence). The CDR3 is CSARELGRMTYEQYF. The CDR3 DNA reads TGCAGTGCTAGGGAGTTGGGACGGATGACCTACGAGCAGTACTTC.

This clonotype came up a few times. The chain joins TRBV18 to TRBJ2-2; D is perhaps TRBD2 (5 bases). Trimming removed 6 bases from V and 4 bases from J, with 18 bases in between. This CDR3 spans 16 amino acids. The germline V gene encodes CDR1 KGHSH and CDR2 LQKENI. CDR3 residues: CASSLGLKGFTGELFF. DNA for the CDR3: TGTGCCAGCTCTCTCGGACTCAAGGGCTTCACCGGGGAGCTGTTTTTT.

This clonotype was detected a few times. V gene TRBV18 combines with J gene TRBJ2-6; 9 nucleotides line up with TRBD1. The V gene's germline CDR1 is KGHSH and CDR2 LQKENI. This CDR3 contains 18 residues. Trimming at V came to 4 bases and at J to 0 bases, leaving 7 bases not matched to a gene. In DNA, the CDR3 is TGTGCCAGCTCACTGGGACAGGGTGGATACTCTGGGGCCAACGTCCTGACTTTC. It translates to CASSLGQGGYSGANVLTF.

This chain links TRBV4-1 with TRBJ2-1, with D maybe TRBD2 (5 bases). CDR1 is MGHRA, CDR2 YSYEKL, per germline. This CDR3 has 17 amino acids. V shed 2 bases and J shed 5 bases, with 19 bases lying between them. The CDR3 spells CASSQPPAEKRNNEQFF. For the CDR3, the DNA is TGCGCCAGCAGCCAACCCCCGGCGGAAAAGCGGAACAATGAGCAGTTCTTC.

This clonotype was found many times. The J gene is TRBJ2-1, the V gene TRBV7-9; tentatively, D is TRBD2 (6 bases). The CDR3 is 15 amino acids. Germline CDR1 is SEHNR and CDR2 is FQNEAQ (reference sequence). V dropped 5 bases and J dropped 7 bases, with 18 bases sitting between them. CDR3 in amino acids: CASSPRRRERNEQFF. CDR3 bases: TGTGCCAGCAGCCCCCGGCGGAGGGAGAGAAATGAGCAGTTCTTC.

The CDR3 nucleotides are TGTGCCAGCAGGGGAGGACAGGCGCAAAACATTCAGTACTTC. It encodes CASRGGQAQNIQYF. This chain links TRBV28 with TRBJ2-4; weak D call: TRBD1 (7 bases). This CDR3 is 14 amino acids long. In germline, CDR1 is MDHEN, CDR2 SYDVKM. The V end was cut by 6 bases, the J end by 5 bases, with 14 bases between.

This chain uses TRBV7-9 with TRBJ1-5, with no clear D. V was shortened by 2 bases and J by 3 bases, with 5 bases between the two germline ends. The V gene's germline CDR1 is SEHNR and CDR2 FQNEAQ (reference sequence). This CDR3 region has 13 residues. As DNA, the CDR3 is TGTGCCAGCAGCTTAACCATCAATCAGCCCCAGCATTTT. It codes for CASSLTINQPQHF.

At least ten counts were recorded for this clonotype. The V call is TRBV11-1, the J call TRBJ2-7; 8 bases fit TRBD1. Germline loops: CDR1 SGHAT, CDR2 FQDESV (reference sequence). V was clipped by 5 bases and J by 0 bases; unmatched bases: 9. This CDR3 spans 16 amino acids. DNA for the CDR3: TGTGCCAGCAGCGGAGGCAGGGGGCCCAGCTCCTACGAGCAGTACTTC. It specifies CASSGGRGPSSYEQYF.

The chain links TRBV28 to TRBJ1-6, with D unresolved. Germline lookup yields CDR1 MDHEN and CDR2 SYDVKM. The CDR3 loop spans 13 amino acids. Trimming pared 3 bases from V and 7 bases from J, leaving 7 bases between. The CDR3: CASSFPGNSPLHF. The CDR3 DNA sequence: TGTGCCAGCAGTTTCCCGGGCAATTCACCCCTCCACTTT.

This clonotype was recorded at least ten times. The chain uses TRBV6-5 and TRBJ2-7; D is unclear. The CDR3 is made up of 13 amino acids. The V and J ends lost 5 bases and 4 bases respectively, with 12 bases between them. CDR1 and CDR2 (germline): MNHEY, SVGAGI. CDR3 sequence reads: CASSPRVSYEQYF. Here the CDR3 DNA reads TGTGCCAGCAGTCCCCGGGTGTCTTACGAGCAGTACTTC.

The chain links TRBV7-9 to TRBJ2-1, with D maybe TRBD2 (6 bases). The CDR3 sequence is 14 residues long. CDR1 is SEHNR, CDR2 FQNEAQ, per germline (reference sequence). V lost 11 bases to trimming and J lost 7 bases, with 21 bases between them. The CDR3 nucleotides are TGTGCCCTACCGTGGGGGGAAGGAGGTAATGAGCAGTTCTTC. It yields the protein CALPWGEGGNEQFF.

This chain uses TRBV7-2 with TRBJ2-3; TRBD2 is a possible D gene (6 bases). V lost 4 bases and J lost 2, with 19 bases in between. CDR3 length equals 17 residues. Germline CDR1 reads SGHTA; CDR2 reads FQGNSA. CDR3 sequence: CASSSWTNHLITDTQYF. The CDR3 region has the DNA TGTGCCAGCAGCTCCTGGACTAACCACCTCATCACAGATACGCAGTATTTT.

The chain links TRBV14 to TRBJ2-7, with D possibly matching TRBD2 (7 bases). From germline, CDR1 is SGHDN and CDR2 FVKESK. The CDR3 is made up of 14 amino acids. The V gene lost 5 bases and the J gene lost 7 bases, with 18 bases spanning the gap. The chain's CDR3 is CASSFVTGGGEQYF. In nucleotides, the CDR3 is TGTGCCAGCAGCTTTGTGACAGGCGGGGGAGAGCAGTACTTC.

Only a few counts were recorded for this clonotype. The CDR3 region is CASSRGTSEGTGELFF. Written as DNA, the CDR3 is TGTGCCAGCAGTAGAGGGACTAGCGAGGGGACCGGGGAGCTGTTTTTT. The chain uses TRBV27 and TRBJ2-2, with TRBD2 identical over 10 bases. The CDR3 spans 16 residues. V trimming: 5 bases; J trimming: 5 bases; junction bases outside the gene matches: 8. Germline CDR1 is MNHEY and CDR2 is SMNVEV (reference sequence).

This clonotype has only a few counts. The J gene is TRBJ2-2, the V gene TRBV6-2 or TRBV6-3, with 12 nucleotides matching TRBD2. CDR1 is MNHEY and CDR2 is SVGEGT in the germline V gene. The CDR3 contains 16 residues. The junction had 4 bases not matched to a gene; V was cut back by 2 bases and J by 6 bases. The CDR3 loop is CASSYETSGSPGELFF. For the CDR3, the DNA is TGTGCCAGCAGTTACGAGACTAGCGGGAGTCCCGGGGAGCTGTTTTTT.

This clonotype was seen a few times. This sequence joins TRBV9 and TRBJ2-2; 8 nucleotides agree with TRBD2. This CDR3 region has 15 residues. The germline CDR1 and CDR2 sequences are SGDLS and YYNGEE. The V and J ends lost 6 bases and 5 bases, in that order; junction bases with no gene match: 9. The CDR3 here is CASTRIAGNTGELFF. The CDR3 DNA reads TGTGCCAGCACAAGGATAGCGGGAAATACCGGGGAGCTGTTTTTT.

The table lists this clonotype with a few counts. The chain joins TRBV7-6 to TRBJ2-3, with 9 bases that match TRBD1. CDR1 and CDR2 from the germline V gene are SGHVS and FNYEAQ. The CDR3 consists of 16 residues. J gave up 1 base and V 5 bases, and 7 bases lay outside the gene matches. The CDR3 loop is CASSQHRTGGTDTQYF. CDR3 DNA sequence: TGTGCCAGCAGCCAACATAGGACAGGGGGCACAGATACGCAGTATTTT.

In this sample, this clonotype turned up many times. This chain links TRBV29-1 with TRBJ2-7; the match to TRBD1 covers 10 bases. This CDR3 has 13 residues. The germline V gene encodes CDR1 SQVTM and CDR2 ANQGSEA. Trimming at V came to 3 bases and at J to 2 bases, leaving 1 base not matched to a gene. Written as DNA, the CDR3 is TGCAGCGTTGAGGGACAGGGGACCTACGAGCAGTACTTC. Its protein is CSVEGQGTYEQYF.

CDR3 sequence: CSARGPTTSGNEDEQFF. As DNA, the CDR3 is TGCAGTGCTAGAGGTCCCACGACTAGCGGGAACGAGGATGAGCAGTTCTTC. The genes are TRBV20-1 and TRBJ2-1; 11 bases are shared with TRBD2. Trimming removed 1 base from V and 8 bases from J; junction bases left unmatched: 13. This CDR3 is built from 17 residues. Germline CDR1 and CDR2: DFQATT and SNEGSKA (reference sequence).

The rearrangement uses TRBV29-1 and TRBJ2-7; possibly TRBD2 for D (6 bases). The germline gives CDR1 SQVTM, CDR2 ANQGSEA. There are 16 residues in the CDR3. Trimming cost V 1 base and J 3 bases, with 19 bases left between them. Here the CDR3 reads CSVEVNFGAGSYEQYF. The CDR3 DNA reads TGCAGCGTTGAAGTCAACTTCGGGGCGGGAAGCTACGAGCAGTACTTC.

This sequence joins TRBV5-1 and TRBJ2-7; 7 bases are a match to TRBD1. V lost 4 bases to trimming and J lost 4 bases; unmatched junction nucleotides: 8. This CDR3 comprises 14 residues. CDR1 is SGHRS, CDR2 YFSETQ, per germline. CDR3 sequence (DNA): TGCGCCAGCAGCCTCTACGGGACAGATTACGAGCAGTACTTC. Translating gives CASSLYGTDYEQYF.

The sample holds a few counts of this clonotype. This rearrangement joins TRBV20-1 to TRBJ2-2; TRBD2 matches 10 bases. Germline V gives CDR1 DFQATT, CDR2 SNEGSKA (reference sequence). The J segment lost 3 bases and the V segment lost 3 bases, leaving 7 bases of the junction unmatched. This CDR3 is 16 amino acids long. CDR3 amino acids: CSARALAGVDTGELFF. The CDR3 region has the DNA TGCAGTGCTAGGGCTCTAGCGGGAGTTGACACCGGGGAGCTGTTTTTT.

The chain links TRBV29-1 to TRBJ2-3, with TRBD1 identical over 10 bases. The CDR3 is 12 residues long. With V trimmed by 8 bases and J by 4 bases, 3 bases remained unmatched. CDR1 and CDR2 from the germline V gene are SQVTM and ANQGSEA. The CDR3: CSYGQGADTQYF. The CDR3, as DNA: TGCAGCTACGGACAGGGGGCAGATACGCAGTATTTT.

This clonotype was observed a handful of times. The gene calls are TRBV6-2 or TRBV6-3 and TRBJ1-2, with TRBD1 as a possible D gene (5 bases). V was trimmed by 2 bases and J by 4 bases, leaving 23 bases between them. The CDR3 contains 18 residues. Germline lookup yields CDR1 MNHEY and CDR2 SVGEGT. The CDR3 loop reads CASSYRPGGYNRAYGYTF. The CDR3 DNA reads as TGTGCCAGCAGTTACCGTCCCGGGGGTTATAATCGTGCCTATGGCTACACCTTC.

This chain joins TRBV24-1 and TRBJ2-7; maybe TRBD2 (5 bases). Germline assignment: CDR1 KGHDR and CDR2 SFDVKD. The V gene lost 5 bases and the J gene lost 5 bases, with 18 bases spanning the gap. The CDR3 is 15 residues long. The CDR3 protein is CATSGLGVMEDEQYF. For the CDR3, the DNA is TGTGCCACCAGTGGCCTGGGAGTGATGGAGGACGAGCAGTACTTC.